What follows is one T cell receptor beta chain and its context. This entry comes from a study of blood T cell repertoires in COVID-19. Looking at the study overall: Both acute and convalescent COVID-19 samples were obtained from the United States, Italy and Spain. PBMCs, B-cell-depleted T cells, or T cells provided the cDNA or gDNA that made up the material.

This CDR3 contains 17 residues. Germline V lookup: CDR1 SGHTA, CDR2 FQGTGA. J gave up 2 bases and V 5 bases, and 10 bases lay outside the gene matches. As processed by the authors: Cell counts per sample came from amplifying reference gene primers. Generated by immunoSEQ multiplex PCR, the TCRdb table keeps only in-frame clones and is missing some. V, J and clone size are taken as reported in that table, and D and trimming were inferred from the DNA itself. The top ten clones hold around 6.6% of a sample with under 200,000 clones, about 82% of them seen once. Sequenced sample: peripheral blood. This receptor was obtained from a man in his fifties with active or convalescent COVID-19. The chain links TRBV7-3 to TRBJ2-3; 10 bases are shared with TRBD2. CDR3 in DNA: TGTGCCAGCAGCCCTGTCGGACTAGCGGCCGACACAGATACGCAGTATTTT. It encodes CASSPVGLAADTDTQYF.